A single sample is the source of the 9 T cell receptor beta chains below, sequenced in a study of T cells in Graves' hyperthyroidism and ophthalmopathy. Regions amplified from RNA transcripts were the TCR beta CDR3 regions. Carried out on the TCR CDR3, a first-round RT-PCR used the HTBI primer set. Each CDR3 protein is one row after TCRdb ran MiXCR on the multiplex PCR reads. The table has about 590,000 distinct CDR3 sequences, about a sixth seen once. Sequenced material: blood. All receptors come from a woman in her thirties with Graves' hyperthyroidism.

This clonotype was seen ten or more times. The rearrangement links TRBV30 to TRBJ1-1; TRBD1 matches 9 bases. Germline values: CDR1 GTSNPN, CDR2 SVGIG (reference sequence). CDR3 length equals 13 residues. The trim removed 4 bases at V and 5 bases at J, leaving 5 bases unmatched. CDR3 coding DNA: TGTGCCTGGAAACGACAGGGGGAAACTGAAGCTTTCTTT. It translates to CAWKRQGETEAFF.

This clonotype was counted ten times or more. The chain has TRBV5-1 and TRBJ2-4; a possible D gene is TRBD2 (6 bases). CDR3 length equals 14 residues. Trimming shortened V by 4 bases and J by 8 bases, and 16 bases separated the two germline ends. The germline V gene has CDR1 SGHRS and CDR2 YFSETQ. The CDR3 spells CASSRLGQRDIQYF. The CDR3 region has the DNA TGCGCCAGCAGCCGTTTAGGTCAGCGGGACATTCAGTACTTC.

This clonotype has only one observation. V and J are TRBV27 and TRBJ2-3, with 11 bases identical to TRBD1. The CDR3 spans 17 residues. With 7 bases clipped from V and 3 bases from J, the junction kept 12 bases outside the gene matches. From germline, CDR1 is MNHEY and CDR2 SMNVEV (reference sequence). In DNA, the CDR3 is TGTGCCAGCAAACCGTTTAGGACAGGGGGCGTAACAGATACGCAGTATTTT. It specifies CASKPFRTGGVTDTQYF.

Many counts were recorded for this clonotype. The chain recombines TRBV3-1 with TRBJ1-1, with D unclear. Per the germline V gene, CDR1 is LGHDT and CDR2 is YNNKEL (reference sequence). Between the trimmed V and J ends, which lost 3 bases and 1 base, there was a span of 6 bases. The CDR3 spans 13 residues. The chain's CDR3 is CASSHSENTEAFF. The CDR3 DNA reads as TGTGCCAGCAGCCATTCAGAGAACACTGAAGCTTTCTTT.

This chain connects TRBV10-3 to TRBJ2-1, with D possibly being TRBD2 (6 bases). V shed 5 bases and J shed 4 bases, with 9 bases lying between them. This CDR3 region has 13 residues. CDR1 and CDR2 from the germline V gene are ENHRY and SYGVKD. The DNA of the CDR3 is TGTGCCATCAGTTTAGCGGCTTACAATGAGCAGTTCTTC. Its translation: CAISLAAYNEQFF.

The table lists this clonotype with a few counts. The genes are TRBV19 and TRBJ2-2; the D gene could be TRBD1 or TRBD2 (5 bases each). The CDR3 length is 13 residues. Trimming cost V 3 bases and J 6 bases, with 8 bases left between them. Germline V gene lookup returns CDR1 LNHDA and CDR2 SQIVND (reference sequence). The CDR3 reads CASSIWGSGELFF. In DNA form, the CDR3 reads TGTGCCAGTAGTATTTGGGGGTCCGGGGAGCTGTTTTTT.

This clonotype came up many times. The chain is built from TRBV18 and TRBJ1-1; no firm D call. CDR3 length equals 15 residues. V lost 3 bases and J lost 2, with 13 bases in between. Germline lookup yields CDR1 KGHSH and CDR2 LQKENI. The CDR3 nucleotides are TGTGCCAGCTCACCCCCATCGGGCGGTAACACTGAAGCTTTCTTT. Translated, it gives CASSPPSGGNTEAFF.

This clonotype occurred a few times. The CDR3, as DNA: TGTGCCAGCAGTTTATCCACGGGTGTTAATGAAAAACTGTTTTTT. Amino acids: CASSLSTGVNEKLFF. The V call is TRBV27, the J call TRBJ1-4; D remains ambiguous. Trimming left V 0 bases short and J 4 bases short, with 9 bases between. Germline V gives CDR1 MNHEY, CDR2 SMNVEV (reference sequence). CDR3 length: 15 residues.

This clonotype has a handful of counts. V is TRBV6-2 or TRBV6-3 and J is TRBJ1-3; the match to TRBD1 covers 7 bases. CDR3 length equals 15 residues. V was pared by 6 bases and J by 4 bases, with 9 bases of the junction left unmatched. Germline V CDR1 and CDR2: MNHEY, SVGEGT. Here the CDR3 DNA reads TGTGCCAGCAGACCCCAACAGGGGATGGGAAACACCATATATTTT. Translation: CASRPQQGMGNTIYF.